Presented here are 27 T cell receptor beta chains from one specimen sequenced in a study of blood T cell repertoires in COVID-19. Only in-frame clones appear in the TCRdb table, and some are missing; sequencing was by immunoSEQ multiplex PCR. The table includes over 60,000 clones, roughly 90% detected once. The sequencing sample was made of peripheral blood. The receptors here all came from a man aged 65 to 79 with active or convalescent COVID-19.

DNA of the CDR3: TGTGCCAGCAGTTATCAGGGGCAGGGCTACACCTTC. Encoded protein: CASSYQGQGYTF. The J gene is TRBJ1-2, the V gene TRBV2; D possibly corresponds to TRBD1 (6 bases). The CDR3 length is 12 residues. Germline CDR1 SNHLY, CDR2 FYNNEI. V shed 5 bases and J shed 8 bases, with 12 bases lying between them.

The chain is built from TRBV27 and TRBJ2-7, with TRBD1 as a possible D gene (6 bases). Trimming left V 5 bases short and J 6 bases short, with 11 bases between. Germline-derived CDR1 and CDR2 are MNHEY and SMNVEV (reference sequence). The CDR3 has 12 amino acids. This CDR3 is CASSTRGSEQYF. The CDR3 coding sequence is TGTGCCAGCAGTACCAGGGGATCCGAGCAGTACTTC.

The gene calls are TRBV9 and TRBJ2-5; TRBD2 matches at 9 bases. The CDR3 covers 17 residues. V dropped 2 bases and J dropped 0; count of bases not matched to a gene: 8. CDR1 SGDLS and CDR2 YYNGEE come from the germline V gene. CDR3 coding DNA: TGTGCCAGCAGCGTGGGGCCCAGCGGGAGGTACCAAGAGACCCAGTACTTC. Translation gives CASSVGPSGRYQETQYF.

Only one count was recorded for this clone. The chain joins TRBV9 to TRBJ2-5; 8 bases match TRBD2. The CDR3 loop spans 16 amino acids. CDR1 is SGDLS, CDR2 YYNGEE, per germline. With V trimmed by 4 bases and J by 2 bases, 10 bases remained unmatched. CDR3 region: CASSSGGTGVQETQYF. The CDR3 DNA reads TGTGCCAGCAGCTCGGGGGGGACGGGAGTACAAGAGACCCAGTACTTC.

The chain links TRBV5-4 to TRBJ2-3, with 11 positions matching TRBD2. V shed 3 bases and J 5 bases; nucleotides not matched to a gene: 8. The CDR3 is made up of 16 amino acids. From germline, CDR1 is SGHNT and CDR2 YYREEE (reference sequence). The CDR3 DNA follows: TGTGCCAGCAGCTCAAATAGCGGGAGGGCAAAAGATACGCAGTATTTT. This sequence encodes CASSSNSGRAKDTQYF. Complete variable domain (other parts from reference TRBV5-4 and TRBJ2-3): ETGVTQSPTHLIKTRGQQVTLRCSSQSGHNTVSWYQQALGQGPQFIFQYYREEENGRGNFPPRFSGLQFPNYSSELNVNALELDDSALYLCASSSNSGRAKDTQYFGPGTRLTVL.

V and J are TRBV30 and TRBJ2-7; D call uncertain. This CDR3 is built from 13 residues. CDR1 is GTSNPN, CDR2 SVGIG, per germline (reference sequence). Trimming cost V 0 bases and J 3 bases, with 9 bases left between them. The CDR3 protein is CAWSVIQNYEQYF. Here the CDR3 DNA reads TGTGCCTGGAGTGTAATACAGAACTACGAGCAGTACTTC.

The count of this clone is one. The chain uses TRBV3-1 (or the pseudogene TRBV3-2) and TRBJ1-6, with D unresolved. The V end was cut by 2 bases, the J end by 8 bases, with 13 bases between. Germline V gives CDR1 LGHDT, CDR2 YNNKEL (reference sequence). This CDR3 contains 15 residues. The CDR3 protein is CASSQITEEYSPLHF. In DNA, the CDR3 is TGTGCCAGCAGCCAAATTACAGAAGAATATTCACCCCTCCACTTT.

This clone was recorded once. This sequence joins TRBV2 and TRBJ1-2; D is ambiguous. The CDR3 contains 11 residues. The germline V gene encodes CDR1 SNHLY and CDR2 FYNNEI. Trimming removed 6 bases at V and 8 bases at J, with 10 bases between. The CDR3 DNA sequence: TGTGCCAGCAGGGAAACATACGGCTACACCTTC. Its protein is CASRETYGYTF.

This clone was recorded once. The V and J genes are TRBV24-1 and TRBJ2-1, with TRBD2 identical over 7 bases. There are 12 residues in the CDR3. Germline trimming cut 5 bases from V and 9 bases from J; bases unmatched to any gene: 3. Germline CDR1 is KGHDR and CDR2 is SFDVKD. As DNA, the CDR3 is TGTGCCACCAGTGCCCCGGGGGGTGAGCAGTTCTTC. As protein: CATSAPGGEQFF.

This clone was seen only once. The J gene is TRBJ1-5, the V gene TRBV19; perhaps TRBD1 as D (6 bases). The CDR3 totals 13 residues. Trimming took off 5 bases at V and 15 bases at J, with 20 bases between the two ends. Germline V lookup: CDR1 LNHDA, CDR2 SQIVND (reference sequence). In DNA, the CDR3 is TGTGCCAGTAGTTCTCACAGGGATGGAATCCGGCATTTT. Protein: CASSSHRDGIRHF.

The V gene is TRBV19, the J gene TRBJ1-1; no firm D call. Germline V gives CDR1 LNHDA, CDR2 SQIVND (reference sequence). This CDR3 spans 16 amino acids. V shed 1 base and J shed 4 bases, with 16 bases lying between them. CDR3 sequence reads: CASSIGGRRPGTEAFF. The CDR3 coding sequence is TGTGCCAGTAGTATAGGAGGTCGAAGGCCGGGCACTGAAGCTTTCTTT.

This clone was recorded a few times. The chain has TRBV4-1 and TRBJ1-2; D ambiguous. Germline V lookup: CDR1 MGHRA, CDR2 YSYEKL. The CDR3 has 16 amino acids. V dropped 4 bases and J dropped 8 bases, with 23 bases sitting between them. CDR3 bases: TGCGCCAGCAGCCCTACTGGGAGAAAATTCTCCTACGGCTACACCTTC. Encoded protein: CASSPTGRKFSYGYTF.

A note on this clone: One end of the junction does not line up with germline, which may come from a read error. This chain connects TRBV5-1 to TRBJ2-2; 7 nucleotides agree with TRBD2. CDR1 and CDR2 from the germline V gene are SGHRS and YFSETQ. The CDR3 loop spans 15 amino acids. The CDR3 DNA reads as TGCGCCAGCAGGTTGGGCCTAGCGGTCACCGGGGAGCTGTTTTTT. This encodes CASRLGLAVTGELFF.

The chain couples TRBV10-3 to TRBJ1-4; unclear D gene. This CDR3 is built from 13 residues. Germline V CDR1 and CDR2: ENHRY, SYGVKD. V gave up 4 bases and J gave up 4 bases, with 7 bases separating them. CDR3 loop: CAISGAVNEKLFF. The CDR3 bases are TGTGCCATCAGTGGTGCGGTTAATGAAAAACTGTTTTTT.

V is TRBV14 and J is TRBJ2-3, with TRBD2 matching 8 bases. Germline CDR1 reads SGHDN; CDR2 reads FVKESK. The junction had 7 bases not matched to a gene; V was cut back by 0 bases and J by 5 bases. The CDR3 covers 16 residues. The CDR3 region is CASSQDRRGGRDTQYF. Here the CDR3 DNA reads TGTGCCAGCAGCCAAGATAGACGGGGGGGCCGAGATACGCAGTATTTT.

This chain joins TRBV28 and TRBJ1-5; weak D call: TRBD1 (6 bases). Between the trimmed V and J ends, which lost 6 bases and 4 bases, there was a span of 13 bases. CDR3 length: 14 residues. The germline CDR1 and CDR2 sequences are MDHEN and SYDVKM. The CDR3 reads CASSQTGSNQPQHF. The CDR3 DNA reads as TGTGCCAGCAGCCAAACAGGGTCAAATCAGCCCCAGCATTTT.

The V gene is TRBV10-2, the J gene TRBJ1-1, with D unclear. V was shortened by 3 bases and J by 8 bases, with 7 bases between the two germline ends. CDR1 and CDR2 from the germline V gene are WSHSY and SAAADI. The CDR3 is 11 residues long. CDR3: CASSDIREAFF. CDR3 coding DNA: TGCGCCAGCAGTGACATTCGGGAAGCTTTCTTT.

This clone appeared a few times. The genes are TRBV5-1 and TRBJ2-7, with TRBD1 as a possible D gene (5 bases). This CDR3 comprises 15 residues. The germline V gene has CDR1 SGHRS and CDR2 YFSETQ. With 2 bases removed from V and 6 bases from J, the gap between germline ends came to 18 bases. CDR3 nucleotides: TGCGCCAGCAGCTTCGCCTCAGGGTTACTGAGCGAGCAGTACTTC. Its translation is CASSFASGLLSEQYF.

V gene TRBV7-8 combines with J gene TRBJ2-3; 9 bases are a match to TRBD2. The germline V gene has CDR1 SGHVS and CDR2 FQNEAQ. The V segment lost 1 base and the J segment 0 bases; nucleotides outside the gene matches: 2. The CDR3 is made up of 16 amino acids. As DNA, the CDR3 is TGTGCCAGCAGCTTAGGCAGCGGGGGGAGCACAGATACGCAGTATTTT. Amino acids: CASSLGSGGSTDTQYF.

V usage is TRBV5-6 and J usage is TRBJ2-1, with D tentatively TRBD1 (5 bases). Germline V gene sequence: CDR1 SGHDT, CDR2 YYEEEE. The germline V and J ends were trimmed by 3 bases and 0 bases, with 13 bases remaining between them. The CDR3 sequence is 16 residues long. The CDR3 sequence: CASSYYGHSSYNEQFF. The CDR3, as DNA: TGTGCCAGCAGCTACTACGGACACAGCTCCTACAATGAGCAGTTCTTC.

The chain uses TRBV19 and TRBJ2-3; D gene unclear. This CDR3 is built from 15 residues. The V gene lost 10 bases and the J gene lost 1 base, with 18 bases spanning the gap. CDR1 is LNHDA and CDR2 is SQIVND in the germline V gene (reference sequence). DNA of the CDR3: TGTGCCACTGCACATGGCGGCGTGGGCACAGATACGCAGTATTTT. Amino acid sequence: CATAHGGVGTDTQYF.

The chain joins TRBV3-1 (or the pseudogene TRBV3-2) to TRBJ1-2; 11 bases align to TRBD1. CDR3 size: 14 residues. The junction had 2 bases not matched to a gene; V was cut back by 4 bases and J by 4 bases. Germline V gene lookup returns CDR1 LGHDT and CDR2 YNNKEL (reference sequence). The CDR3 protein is CASSRDRGTYGYTF. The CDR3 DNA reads TGTGCCAGCAGCCGGGACAGGGGGACCTATGGCTACACCTTC.

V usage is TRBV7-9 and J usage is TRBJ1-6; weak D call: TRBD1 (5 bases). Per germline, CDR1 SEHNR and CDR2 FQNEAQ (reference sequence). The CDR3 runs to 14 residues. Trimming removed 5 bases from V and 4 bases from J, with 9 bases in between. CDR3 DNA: TGTGCCAGCAGCCCCGGACAATATAATTCACCCCTCCACTTT. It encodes CASSPGQYNSPLHF.

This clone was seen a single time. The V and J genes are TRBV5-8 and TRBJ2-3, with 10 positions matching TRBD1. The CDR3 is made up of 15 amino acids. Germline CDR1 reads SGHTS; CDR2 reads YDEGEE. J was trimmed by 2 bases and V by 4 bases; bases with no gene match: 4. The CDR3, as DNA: TGTGCCAGCAGCCTCGGGACAGGGGACACAGATACGCAGTATTTT. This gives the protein CASSLGTGDTDTQYF.

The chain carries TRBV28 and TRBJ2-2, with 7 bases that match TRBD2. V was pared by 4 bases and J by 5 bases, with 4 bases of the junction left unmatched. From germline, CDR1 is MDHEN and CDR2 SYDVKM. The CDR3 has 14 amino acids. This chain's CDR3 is CASSSGGDTGELFF. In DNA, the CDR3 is TGTGCCAGCAGTTCGGGGGGAGATACCGGGGAGCTGTTTTTT.

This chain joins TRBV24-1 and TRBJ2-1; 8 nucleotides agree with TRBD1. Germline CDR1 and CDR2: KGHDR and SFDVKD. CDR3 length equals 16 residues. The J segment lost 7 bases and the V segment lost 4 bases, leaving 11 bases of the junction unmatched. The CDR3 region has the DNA TGTGCCACCAGTGACTCGGAACAGGGGGTGTTGAATGAGCAGTTCTTC. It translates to CATSDSEQGVLNEQFF.

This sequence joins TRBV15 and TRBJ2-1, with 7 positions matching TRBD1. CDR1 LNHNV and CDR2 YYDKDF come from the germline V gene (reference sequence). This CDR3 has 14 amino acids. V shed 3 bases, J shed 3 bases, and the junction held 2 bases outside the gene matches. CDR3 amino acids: CATSRGDSYNEQFF. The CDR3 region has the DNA TGTGCCACCAGCAGGGGGGACAGCTACAATGAGCAGTTCTTC.